This TCR beta chain is from a study of T cell changes during pregnancy in multiple sclerosis. Repertoires were generated with immunoSEQ multiplex PCR, while TCRdb's copy carries only in-frame clones and drops some. The sample includes tens of thousands of clones, more than 85% of them seen just once. Germline CDR1 reads SGHTA; CDR2 reads FQGTGA. J lost 6 bases, V lost 1 base, and 6 bases had no gene match. There are 16 residues in the CDR3. This TCR derives from a female donor in good health, enrolled as a control in a pregnancy study. The chain has TRBV7-3 and TRBJ2-2, with TRBD2 matching 9 bases. The source was CD4+ T cells from peripheral blood mononuclear cells, collected after pregnancy. The CDR3 loop reads CASSLIGTSSPGELFF. The CDR3 DNA reads TGTGCCAGCAGCTTAATAGGGACTAGCAGCCCCGGGGAGCTGTTTTTT.